This TCR beta chain was captured by sequencing in a study of T cells after yellow fever vaccination. This clonotype was recorded many times. The germline V gene has CDR1 SGHTA and CDR2 FQGNSA. V was cut by 7 bases and J by 8 bases, with 18 bases left in between. There are 14 residues in the CDR3. TCRdb re-called the 5' RACE reads through MiXCR, storing one row per CDR3 protein. The sample includes over 130,000 distinct CDR3 sequences, about 7.7% of them seen just once. This sequence joins TRBV7-2 and TRBJ2-1; D not resolved. The sample consisted of CD4+ T cells sorted from PBMCs, taken 5 days after the yellow fever booster vaccination. The TCR comes from a man aged 25 to 45 who received the YFV17D yellow fever vaccine. Here the CDR3 DNA reads TGTGCCAGCACCCGTCTGGCGTTTGGCCATGAGCAGTTCTTC. It encodes CASTRLAFGHEQFF.